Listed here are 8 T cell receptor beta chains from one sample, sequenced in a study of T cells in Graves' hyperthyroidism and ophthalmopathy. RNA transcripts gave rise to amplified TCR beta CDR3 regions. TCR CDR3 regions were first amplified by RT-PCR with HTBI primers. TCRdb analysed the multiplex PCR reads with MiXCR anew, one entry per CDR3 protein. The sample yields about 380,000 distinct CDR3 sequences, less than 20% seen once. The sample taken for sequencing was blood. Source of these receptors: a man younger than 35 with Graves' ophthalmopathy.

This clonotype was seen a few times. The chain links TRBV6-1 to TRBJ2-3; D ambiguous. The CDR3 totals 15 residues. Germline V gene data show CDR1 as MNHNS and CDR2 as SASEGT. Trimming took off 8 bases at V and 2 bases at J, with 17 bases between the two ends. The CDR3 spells CASSNSGRPTDTQYF. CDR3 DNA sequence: TGTGCCAGCTCAAACAGTGGTCGCCCCACAGATACGCAGTATTTT.

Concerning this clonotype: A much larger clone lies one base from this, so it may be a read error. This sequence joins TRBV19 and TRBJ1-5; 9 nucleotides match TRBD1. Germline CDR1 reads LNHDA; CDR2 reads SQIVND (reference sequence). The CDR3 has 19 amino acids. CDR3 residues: CAGSTWRDRATISNQPQHF. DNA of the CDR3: TGTGCCGGTAGTACCTGGCGGGACAGGGCTACCATTAGCAATCAGCCCCAGCATTTT. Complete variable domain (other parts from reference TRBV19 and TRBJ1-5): DGGITQSPKYLFRKEGQNVTLSCEQNLNHDAMYWYRQDPGQGLRLIYYSQIVNDFQKGDIAEGYSVSREKKESFPLTVTSAQKNPTAFYLCAGSTWRDRATISNQPQHFGDGTRLSIL.

CDR3 sequence: CATSSAGTNTGELFF. The DNA of the CDR3 is TGTGCCACCAGTTCGGCGGGAACGAACACCGGGGAGCTGTTTTTT. This chain connects TRBV24-1 to TRBJ2-2, with a tentative D call TRBD2 (6 bases). CDR3 length: 15 amino acids. The V gene's germline CDR1 is KGHDR and CDR2 SFDVKD. With 6 bases removed from V and 0 bases from J, the gap between germline ends came to 10 bases.

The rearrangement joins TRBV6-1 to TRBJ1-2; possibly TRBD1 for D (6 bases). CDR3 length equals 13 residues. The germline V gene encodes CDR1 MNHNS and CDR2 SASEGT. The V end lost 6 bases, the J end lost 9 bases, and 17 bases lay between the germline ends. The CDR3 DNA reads TGTGCCAGCAGCCTGGGGCGGAGGGGGAGCTACACCTTC. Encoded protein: CASSLGRRGSYTF.

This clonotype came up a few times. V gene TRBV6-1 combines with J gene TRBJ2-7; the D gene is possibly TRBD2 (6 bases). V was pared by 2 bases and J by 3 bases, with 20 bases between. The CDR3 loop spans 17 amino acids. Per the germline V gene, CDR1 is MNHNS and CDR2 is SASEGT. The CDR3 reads CASSEWVPGGALYEQYF. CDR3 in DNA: TGTGCCAGCAGTGAATGGGTCCCAGGCGGGGCCCTCTACGAGCAGTACTTC.

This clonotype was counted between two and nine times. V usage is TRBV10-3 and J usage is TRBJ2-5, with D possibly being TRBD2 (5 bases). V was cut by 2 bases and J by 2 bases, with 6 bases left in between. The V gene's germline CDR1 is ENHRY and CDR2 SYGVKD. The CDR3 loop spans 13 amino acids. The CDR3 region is CAISEREQETQYF. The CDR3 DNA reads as TGTGCCATCAGTGAGCGGGAACAAGAGACCCAGTACTTC.

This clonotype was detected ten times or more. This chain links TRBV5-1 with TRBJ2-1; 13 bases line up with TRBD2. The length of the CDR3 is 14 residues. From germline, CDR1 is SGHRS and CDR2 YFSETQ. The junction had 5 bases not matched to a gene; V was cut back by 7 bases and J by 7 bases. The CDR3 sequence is CASGRTSGGNEQFF. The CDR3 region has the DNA TGCGCCAGCGGCCGGACTAGCGGGGGAAATGAGCAGTTCTTC.

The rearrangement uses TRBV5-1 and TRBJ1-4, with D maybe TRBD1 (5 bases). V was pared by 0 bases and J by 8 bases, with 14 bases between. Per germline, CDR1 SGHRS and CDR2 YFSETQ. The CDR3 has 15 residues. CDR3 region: CASSLAGTPGEKLFF. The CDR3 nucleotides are TGCGCCAGCAGCTTGGCTGGGACTCCTGGCGAAAAACTGTTTTTT.